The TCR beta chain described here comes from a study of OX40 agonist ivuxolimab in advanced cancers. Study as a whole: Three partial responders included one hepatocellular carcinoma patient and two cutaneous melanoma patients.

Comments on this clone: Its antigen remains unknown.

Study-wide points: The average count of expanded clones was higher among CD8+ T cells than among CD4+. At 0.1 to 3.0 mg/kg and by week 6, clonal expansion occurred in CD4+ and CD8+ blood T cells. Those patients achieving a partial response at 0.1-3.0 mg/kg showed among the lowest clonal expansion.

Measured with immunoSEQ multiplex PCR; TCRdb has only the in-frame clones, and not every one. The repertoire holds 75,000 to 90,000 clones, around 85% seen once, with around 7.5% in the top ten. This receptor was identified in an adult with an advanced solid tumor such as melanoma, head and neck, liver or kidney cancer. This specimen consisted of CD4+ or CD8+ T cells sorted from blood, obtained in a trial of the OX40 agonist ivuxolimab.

The CDR3 nucleotides read TGCGCCAGCAGCCCGGTTAGGGCAAGCCCTAAGGTAGACTATGGCTACACCTTC. Its translation is CASSPVRASPKVDYGYTF. J is TRBJ1-2 and V is TRBV5-1; D call uncertain. The CDR3 spans 18 residues. V was shortened by 4 bases and J by 3 bases, with 25 bases between the two germline ends. CDR1 SGHRS and CDR2 YFSETQ come from the germline V gene. Filled out from reference TRBV5-1 and TRBJ1-2, the complete variable domain reads KAGVTQTPRYLIKTRGQQVTLSCSPISGHRSVSWYQQTPGQGLQFLFEYFSETQRNKGNFPGRFSGRQFSNSRSEMNVSTLELGDSALYLCASSPVRASPKVDYGYTFGSGTRLTVV.